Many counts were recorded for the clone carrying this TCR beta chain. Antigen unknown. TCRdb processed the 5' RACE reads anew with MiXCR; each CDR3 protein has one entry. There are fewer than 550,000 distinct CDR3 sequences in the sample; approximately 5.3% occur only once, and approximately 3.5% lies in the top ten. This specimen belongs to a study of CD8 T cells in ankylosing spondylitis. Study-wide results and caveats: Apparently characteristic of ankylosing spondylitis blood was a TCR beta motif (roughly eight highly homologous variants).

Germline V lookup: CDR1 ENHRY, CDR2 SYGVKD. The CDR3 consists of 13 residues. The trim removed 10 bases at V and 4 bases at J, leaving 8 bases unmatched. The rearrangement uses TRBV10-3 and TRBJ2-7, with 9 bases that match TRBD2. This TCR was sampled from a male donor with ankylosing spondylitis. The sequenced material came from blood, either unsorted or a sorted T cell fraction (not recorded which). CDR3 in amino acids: CASDSGGLYEQYF. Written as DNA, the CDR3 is TGTGCCAGCGACAGCGGGGGGCTTTACGAGCAGTACTTC.